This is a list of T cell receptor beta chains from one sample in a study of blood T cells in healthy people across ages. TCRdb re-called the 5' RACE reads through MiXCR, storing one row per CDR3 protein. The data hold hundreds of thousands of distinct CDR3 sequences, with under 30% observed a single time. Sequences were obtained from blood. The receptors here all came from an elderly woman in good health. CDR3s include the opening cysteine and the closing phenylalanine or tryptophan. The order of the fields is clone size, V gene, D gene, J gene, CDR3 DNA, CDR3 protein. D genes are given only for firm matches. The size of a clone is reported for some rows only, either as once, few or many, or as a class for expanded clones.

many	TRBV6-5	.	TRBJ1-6	TGTGCCAGCAGCGTCGCTCCGGGCTCACCCCTCCACTTT	CASSVAPGSPLHF
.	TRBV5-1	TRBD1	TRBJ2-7	TGCGCCAGCAGACCCACGACCGGGACAGCGACCTACGAGCAGTACTTC	CASRPTTGTATYEQYF
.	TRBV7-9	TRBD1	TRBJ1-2	TGTGCCAGCAGCCCCCCGCGGCAGGGGGCAGGAGCTAACTATGGCTACACCTTC	CASSPPRQGAGANYGYTF
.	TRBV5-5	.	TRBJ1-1	TGTGCCAGCAGCCAGGAGGGGCAGTTCAACACTGAAGCTTTCTTT	CASSQEGQFNTEAFF
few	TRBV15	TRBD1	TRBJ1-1	TGTGCCACCAGCAGGGGGGACAGGGGTGACACTGAAGCTTTCTTT	CATSRGDRGDTEAFF
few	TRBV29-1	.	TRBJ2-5	TGCAGCGTTGAGTGGCAGCTTCAAGAGACCCAGTACTTC	CSVEWQLQETQYF
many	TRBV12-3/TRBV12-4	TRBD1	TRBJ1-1	TGTGCCAGCAAAACCACCGGGACAGGGACGGACACTGAAGCTTTCTTT	CASKTTGTGTDTEAFF
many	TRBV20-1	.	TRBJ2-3	TGCAGTGCTACGGAGGGGAGCGGCCCCACAGATACGCAGTATTTT	CSATEGSGPTDTQYF
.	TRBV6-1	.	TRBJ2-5	TGTGCCAGCAGGAGGGGTGGTATAGAGTACTTC	CASRRGGIEYF
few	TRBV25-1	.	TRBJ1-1	TGTGCCAGCAGTGAATTGACGTTAGGGGTCTTTGGCACTGAAGCTTTCTTT	CASSELTLGVFGTEAFF
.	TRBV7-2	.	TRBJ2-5	TGTGCCAGCAGTAATTGGGGGCGGGCTAGCGAACTACAAGAGACCCAGTACTTC	CASSNWGRASELQETQYF
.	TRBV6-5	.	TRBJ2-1	TGTGCCGGCAGTTACTTCGACAGATACGATGAGCAGTTCTTC	CAGSYFDRYDEQFF
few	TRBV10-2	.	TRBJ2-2	TGCGCCAGCAAGGGACCTCAGAACACCGGGGAGCTGTTTTTT	CASKGPQNTGELFF
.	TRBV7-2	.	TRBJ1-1	TGTGCCAGCAGCTTAGGGAGGACGACTGAAGCTTTCTTT	CASSLGRTTEAFF
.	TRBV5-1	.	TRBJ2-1	TGCGCCAGCAGCCCCACGAGGGGCCAGTGTAATGAGCAGTTCTTC	CASSPTRGQCNEQFF
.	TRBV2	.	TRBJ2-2	TGTGCCAGCTTTAGGGGAGGTACCGGGGAGCTGTTTTTT	CASFRGGTGELFF
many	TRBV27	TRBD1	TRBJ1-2	TGTGCCAGCAGTTCTCCGGGACAGGGTGACTATGGCTACACCTTC	CASSSPGQGDYGYTF
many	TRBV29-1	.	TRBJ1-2	TGCAGCGTTGCGGTGGGGGACTATGGCTACACCTTC	CSVAVGDYGYTF
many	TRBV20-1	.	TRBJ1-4	TGCAGTGCTAGAGAGGCTCTCGAAAAACTGTTTTTT	CSAREALEKLFF
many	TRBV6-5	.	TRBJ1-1	TGTGCCAGCAGTTACTCGAGGGACACTGAAGCTTTCTTT	CASSYSRDTEAFF
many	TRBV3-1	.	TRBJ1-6	TGTGCCAGCAGCCGCTTTGGGGATGCTACCCGGACAGCTTATAATTCACCCCTCCACTTT	CASSRFGDATRTAYNSPLHF
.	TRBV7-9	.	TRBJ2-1	TGTGCCAGCAGTTCAGCAGGGGATGAGCAGTTCTTC	CASSSAGDEQFF
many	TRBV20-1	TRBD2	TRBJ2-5	TGCAGTGCTAGAAGCCAGCGGGGGGGCTCGGAGACCCAGTACTTC	CSARSQRGGSETQYF
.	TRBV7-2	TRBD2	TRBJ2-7	TGTGCCAGCAGCTTAGGGCTAGCGGTAGCGCTGGGAGAGCAGTACTTC	CASSLGLAVALGEQYF
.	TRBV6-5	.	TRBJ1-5	TGTGCCAGCAGTTGCGGGGGATCAGGCAATCAGCCCCAGCATTTT	CASSCGGSGNQPQHF
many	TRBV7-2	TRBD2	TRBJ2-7	TGTGCCAGCAGGCGGGGGACTAGCGGGGGCCCCTACGAGCAGTACTTC	CASRRGTSGGPYEQYF
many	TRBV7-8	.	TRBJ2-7	TGTGCCAGCGGCTTCCGGGATGCCTTCTACGAGCAGTACTTC	CASGFRDAFYEQYF
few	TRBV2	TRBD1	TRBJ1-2	TGTGCCAGCGGGACAGGGAATGGCTACACCTTC	CASGTGNGYTF
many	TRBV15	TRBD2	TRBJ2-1	TGTGCCACCAGCAGAAAAGCGGGGGGGCTTTACAATGAGCAGTTCTTC	CATSRKAGGLYNEQFF
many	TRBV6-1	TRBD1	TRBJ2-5	TGTGCCAGCAGGGAGACAGGGACGGAGACCCAGTACTTC	CASRETGTETQYF
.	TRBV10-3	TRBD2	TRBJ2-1	TGTGCCATCAGCTTAGCGGGAGGTAATGAGCAGTTCTTC	CAISLAGGNEQFF
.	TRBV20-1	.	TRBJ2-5	TGCAGTGCTCTGAAGACCGGGACTTCCTTTGAGACCCAGTACTTC	CSALKTGTSFETQYF
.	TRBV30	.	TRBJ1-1	TGTGCCTGGAGTGTTGGATATGGGGGCATGAACACTGAAGCTTTCTTT	CAWSVGYGGMNTEAFF
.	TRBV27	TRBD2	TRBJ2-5	TGTGCCAGCAGTTTGAGCTTAGCGGGGAAGTACAATGAGCAGTACTTC	CASSLSLAGKYNEQYF
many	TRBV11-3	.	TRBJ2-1	TGTGCCAGCAGCTTAGCTGTCTACAATGAGCAGTTCTTC	CASSLAVYNEQFF
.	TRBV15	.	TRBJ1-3	TGTGCCACCAGCAGAGATCCCGGGGAGTCTGGAAACACCATATATTTT	CATSRDPGESGNTIYF
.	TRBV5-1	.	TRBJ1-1	TGCGCCAGCAGCTTGAACGGCAGGGGTTGGACTGAAGCTTTCTTT	CASSLNGRGWTEAFF
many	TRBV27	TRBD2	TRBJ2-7	TGTGCCAGCAGCTGGGGGGTACCGGGACTAGCGGGAAACTACGAGCAGTACTTC	CASSWGVPGLAGNYEQYF
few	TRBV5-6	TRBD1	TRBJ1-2	TGTGCCAGCAGCTGGACAGGGGGCGCAGAGGAAGGCTACACCTTC	CASSWTGGAEEGYTF
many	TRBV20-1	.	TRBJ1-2	TGCGGCGGACTCAATGCAGGCTATGGCTACACCTTC	CGGLNAGYGYTF
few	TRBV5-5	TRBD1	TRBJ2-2	TGTGCCAGCAGCGTGACAGGGGCTCGCACCGGGGAGCTGTTTTTT	CASSVTGARTGELFF
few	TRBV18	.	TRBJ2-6	TGTGCCAGCTCACCACGGTCGGCACAAGGACTCTCTGGGGCCAACGTCCTGACTTTC	CASSPRSAQGLSGANVLTF
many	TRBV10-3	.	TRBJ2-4	TGTGCCATCAGTGACCAGGGGCAGGCCAAAAACATTCAGTACTTC	CAISDQGQAKNIQYF
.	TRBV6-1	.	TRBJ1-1	TGTGCCAGCAGGGGGGTGTTGGGGAACACTGAAGCTTTCTTT	CASRGVLGNTEAFF
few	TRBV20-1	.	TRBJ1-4	TGCAGTGCTGGGGACACCTCAACTAATGAAAAACTGTTTTTT	CSAGDTSTNEKLFF
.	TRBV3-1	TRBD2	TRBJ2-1	TGTGCCAGCGTTCACTCCGGGGGGTCCTACAATGAGCAGTTCTTC	CASVHSGGSYNEQFF
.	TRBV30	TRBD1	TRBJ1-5	TGTGCCCGGGGTCAGGGGGCAAGCAATCAGCCCCAGCATTTT	CARGQGASNQPQHF
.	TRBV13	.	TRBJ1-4	TGTGCCAGCAGCGCCTACACCGTTTCTAATGAAAAACTGTTTTTT	CASSAYTVSNEKLFF
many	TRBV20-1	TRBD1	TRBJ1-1	TGCAGTGCTAGAGATCGGAAGGGGGCCTACACTGAAGCTTTCTTT	CSARDRKGAYTEAFF
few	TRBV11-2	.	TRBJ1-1	TGTGCCAGCAGCCCCGCTATGAGGGGTAGTGAAGCTTTCTTT	CASSPAMRGSEAFF
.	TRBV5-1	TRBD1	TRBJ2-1	TGCGCCAGCAGCTTGGCCTTTTGGCTCCGGGACAGCCTTGGCGGGCAGTTCTTC	CASSLAFWLRDSLGGQFF
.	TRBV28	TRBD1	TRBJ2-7	TGTGCCATCAGCAATATACAGGGGGGCGAGCAGTACTTC	CAISNIQGGEQYF
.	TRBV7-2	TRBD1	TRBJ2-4	TGTGCCAGCAGCTTAGGGCAGGGGGTAGCAAATGAGCAGTACTTC	CASSLGQGVANEQYF
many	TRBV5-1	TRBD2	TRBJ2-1	TGCGCCAGCAGCTTAACTGGGGGGACTACTTACAATGAGCAGTTCTTC	CASSLTGGTTYNEQFF
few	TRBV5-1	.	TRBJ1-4	TGCGCCAGCAGCCATGGGACCGGCGGGGAAAAACTGTTTTTT	CASSHGTGGEKLFF
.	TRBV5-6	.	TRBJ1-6	TGTGCCAGCAGCTTAATGATTACAGGGATTCGTAATTCACCCCTCCACTTT	CASSLMITGIRNSPLHF
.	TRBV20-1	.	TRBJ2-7	TGCAGTGCAAGAGGGGGGTACCCCTCCTACGAGCAGTACTTC	CSARGGYPSYEQYF
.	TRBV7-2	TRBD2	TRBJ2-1	TGTGCCAGCAGCACGGGACTAGCGTTCAATGAGCAGTTCTTC	CASSTGLAFNEQFF
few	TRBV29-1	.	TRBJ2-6	TGCAGCGTTGGGGGCCCGGGGAGTGGGGCCAACGTCCTGACTTTC	CSVGGPGSGANVLTF
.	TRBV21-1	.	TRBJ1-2	TGTGCCAGCAGCTTTCGGGGGAGGTTGGATGGCTACACCTTC	CASSFRGRLDGYTF